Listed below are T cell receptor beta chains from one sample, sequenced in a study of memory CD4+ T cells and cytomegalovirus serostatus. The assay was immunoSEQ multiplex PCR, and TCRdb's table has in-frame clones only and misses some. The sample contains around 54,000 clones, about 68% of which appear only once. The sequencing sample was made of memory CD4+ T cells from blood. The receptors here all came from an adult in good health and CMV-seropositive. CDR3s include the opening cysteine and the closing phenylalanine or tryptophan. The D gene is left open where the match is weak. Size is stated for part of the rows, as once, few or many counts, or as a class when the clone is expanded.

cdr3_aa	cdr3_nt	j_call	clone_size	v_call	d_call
CASSPGGGMSTGELFF	TGCGCCAGCAGCCCCGGTGGGGGAATGAGCACCGGGGAGCTGTTTTTT	TRBJ2-2	-	TRBV5-1	-
CASSLMGASTDTQYF	TGTGCCAGCAGCTTGATGGGGGCTAGCACAGATACGCAGTATTTT	TRBJ2-3	-	TRBV5-8	-
CASSSGPRGTQYF	TGTGCCAGCAGCTCAGGACCCCGGGGCACCCAGTACTTC	TRBJ2-5	-	TRBV7-3	-
CASSPPGRGLLNGYTF	TGTGCCAGCAGTCCACCGGGACGGGGTCTGTTGAATGGCTACACCTTC	TRBJ1-2	-	TRBV5-6	-
CASSWGLGQPQHF	TGTGCCAGCTCCTGGGGACTCGGCCAGCCCCAGCATTTT	TRBJ1-5	-	TRBV28	-
CASSSPVIGKNEQFF	TGTGCCAGCAGTTCCCCGGTCATCGGTAAGAATGAGCAGTTCTTC	TRBJ2-1	-	TRBV28	-
CASSIPGAPEGYTF	TGTGCCAGTAGTATCCCCGGTGCACCGGAGGGCTACACCTTC	TRBJ1-2	-	TRBV19	-
CASSLGLTGGYTF	TGTGCCAGCTCACTCGGTTTAACGGGAGGCTACACCTTC	TRBJ1-2	-	TRBV18	-
CASSATSTSGEQYF	TGCGCCAGCAGCGCCACTAGTACCTCTGGCGAGCAGTACTTC	TRBJ2-7	-	TRBV5-1	-
CASSAGLAGAGELFF	TGTGCCAGCAGTGCCGGACTAGCGGGAGCCGGGGAGCTGTTTTTT	TRBJ2-2	-	TRBV6-5	TRBD2
CASKYGISYNEQFF	TGTGCCAGTAAATACGGAATTTCCTACAATGAGCAGTTCTTC	TRBJ2-1	-	TRBV19	-
CASSPGRAYEQYF	TGTGCCAGCTCCCCGGGACGGGCCTACGAGCAGTACTTC	TRBJ2-7	-	TRBV18	-
CASSTTGTGTQYF	TGCGCCAGCAGCACGACAGGGACTGGGACCCAGTACTTC	TRBJ2-5	-	TRBV4-3	-
CASSYRSGELFF	TGTGCCAGTTCCTATAGATCCGGGGAGCTGTTTTTT	TRBJ2-2	-	TRBV19	-
CASRGLNYGYTF	TGTGCCAGCAGAGGACTTAACTATGGCTACACCTTC	TRBJ1-2	-	TRBV27	-
CASSRGRTTDTQYF	TGTGCCAGCAGCCGGGGACGGACGACAGATACGCAGTATTTT	TRBJ2-3	-	TRBV7-8	-
CASSYTDRGYGYTF	TGTGCCAGCAGTTATACAGACCGTGGGTATGGCTACACCTTC	TRBJ1-2	-	TRBV6-6	-
CASSPLLAGAADTQYF	TGTGCCAGCAGCCCCCTCCTAGCGGGAGCAGCCGATACGCAGTATTTT	TRBJ2-3	few	TRBV11-3	TRBD2
CASSAHNEQFF	TGTGCCAGCAGTGCCCACAATGAGCAGTTCTTC	TRBJ2-1	-	TRBV27	-
CASSLSSDRRGYTF	TGTGCCAGCAGCTTATCCTCGGACAGGCGTGGCTACACCTTC	TRBJ1-2	-	TRBV7-2	TRBD1
CASSSPEGGYGYTF	TGTGCCAGCTCCTCCCCTGAAGGCGGCTATGGCTACACCTTC	TRBJ1-2	few	TRBV28	-
CASSPPSYYGYTF	TGTGCCAGCTCACCACCGTCCTACTATGGCTACACCTTC	TRBJ1-2	once	TRBV18	-
CASSLELYTQYF	TGTGCCAGCAGCTTAGAGTTATATACGCAGTATTTT	TRBJ2-3	-	TRBV7-2	-
CASSPPGLAATDTQYF	TGTGCCAGCTCACCTCCGGGACTAGCGGCCACAGATACGCAGTATTTT	TRBJ2-3	-	TRBV18	TRBD2
CASRDSRTEAFF	TGTGCCAGTCGGGACAGCCGGACTGAAGCTTTCTTT	TRBJ1-1	-	TRBV19	TRBD1
CASSLDKGGEQFF	TGTGCCAGCAGCTTAGACAAGGGAGGTGAGCAGTTCTTC	TRBJ2-1	-	TRBV7-9	-
CASSKQAQTPQEIQYF	TGTGCCAGCAGCAAACAAGCCCAGACTCCTCAAGAGATCCAGTACTTC	TRBJ2-5	-	TRBV21-1	-
CASSARFATGDHGYTF	TGTGCCAGCAGTGCCAGGTTTGCAACCGGGGACCATGGCTACACCTTC	TRBJ1-2	once	TRBV6-1	-
CASGRDSSYEQYF	TGTGCCAGCGGTCGGGACAGTTCCTACGAGCAGTACTTC	TRBJ2-7	-	TRBV2	TRBD1
CASSSHRQLNTEAFF	TGTGCCAGCAGTTCCCACAGACAGCTGAACACTGAAGCTTTCTTT	TRBJ1-1	-	TRBV6-5	-
CASSPGEGQPQHF	TGTGCCAGCTCACCAGGGGAGGGTCAGCCCCAGCATTTT	TRBJ1-5	-	TRBV18	-
CASSPGTYSGRETQYF	TGTGCCAGCAGCCCGGGGACGTATAGCGGGCGGGAGACCCAGTACTTC	TRBJ2-5	-	TRBV5-6	TRBD2
CASSKEEGYAEAFF	TGTGCCAGCAGCAAAGAGGAAGGGTACGCTGAAGCTTTCTTT	TRBJ1-1	few	TRBV21-1	-
CAWSPRFEAFF	TGTGCCTGGAGTCCCCGGTTTGAAGCTTTCTTT	TRBJ1-1	large	TRBV30	-
CASTPNPYEQYF	TGTGCCAGCACGCCCAATCCCTACGAGCAGTACTTC	TRBJ2-7	-	TRBV6-1	-
CALQANTEAFF	TGTGCCTTACAAGCGAACACTGAAGCTTTCTTT	TRBJ1-1	few	TRBV30	-